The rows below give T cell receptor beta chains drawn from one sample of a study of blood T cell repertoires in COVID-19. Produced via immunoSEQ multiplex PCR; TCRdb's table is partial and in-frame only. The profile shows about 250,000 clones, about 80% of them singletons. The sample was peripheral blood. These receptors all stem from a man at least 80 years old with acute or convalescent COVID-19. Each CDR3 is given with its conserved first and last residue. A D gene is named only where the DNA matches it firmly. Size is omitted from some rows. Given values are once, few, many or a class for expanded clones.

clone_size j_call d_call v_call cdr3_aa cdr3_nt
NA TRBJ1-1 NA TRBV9 CASSSQGRIGSTEAFF TGTGCCAGCAGCTCTCAGGGGCGGATAGGAAGTACTGAAGCTTTCTTT
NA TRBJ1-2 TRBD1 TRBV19 CASSFRDRGHVYGYTF TGTGCCAGTAGTTTCCGGGACAGGGGGCACGTCTATGGCTACACCTTC
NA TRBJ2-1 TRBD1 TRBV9 CASSPGTGNYNEQFF TGTGCCAGCAGCCCCGGGACAGGGAATTACAATGAGCAGTTCTTC
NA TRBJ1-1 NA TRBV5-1 CASSPAPSGVNTEAFF TGCGCCAGCAGCCCAGCGCCCTCCGGGGTAAACACTGAAGCTTTCTTT
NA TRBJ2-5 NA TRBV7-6 CASSLGQAQETQYF TGTGCCAGCAGCTTGGGGCAGGCACAAGAGACCCAGTACTTC
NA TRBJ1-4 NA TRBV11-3 CATWGGSGESNEKLFF TGTGCCACCTGGGGGGGAAGTGGTGAGAGTAATGAAAAACTGTTTTTT
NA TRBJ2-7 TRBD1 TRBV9 CASSGGRGPYEQYF TGTGCCAGCAGCGGTGGAAGGGGGCCCTACGAGCAGTACTTC
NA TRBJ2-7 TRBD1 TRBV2 CASSGDSYEQYF TGTGCCAGCAGTGGGGACAGCTACGAGCAGTACTTC
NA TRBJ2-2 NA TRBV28 CASSFRSRGNTGELFF TGTGCCAGCAGTTTTCGTTCCAGGGGGAACACCGGGGAGCTGTTTTTT
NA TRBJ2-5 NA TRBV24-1 CAPMARGPLRETQYF TGTGCCCCAATGGCTCGCGGGCCTTTGAGAGAGACCCAGTACTTC
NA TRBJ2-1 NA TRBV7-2 CASSLLGSSYNEQFF TGTGCCAGCAGCTTACTAGGTTCGTCCTACAATGAGCAGTTCTTC
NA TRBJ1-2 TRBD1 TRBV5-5 CASSLGQGVGGYTF TGTGCCAGCAGCTTGGGACAGGGGGTAGGTGGCTACACCTTC
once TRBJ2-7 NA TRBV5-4 CASSLTGLRAYEQYF TGTGCCAGCAGCTTGACAGGGTTGAGGGCCTACGAGCAGTACTTC
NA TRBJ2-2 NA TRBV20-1 CSASSLYGELFF TGCAGTGCTAGTAGTCTCTACGGGGAGCTGTTTTTT
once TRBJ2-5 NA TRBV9 CASSVDVYETQYF TGTGCCAGCAGCGTAGATGTTTATGAGACCCAGTACTTC
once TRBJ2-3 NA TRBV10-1 CASSVREAFRDTQYF TGCGCCAGCAGTGTGAGGGAGGCCTTCAGAGATACGCAGTATTTT
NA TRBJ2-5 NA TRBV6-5 CASGAGRETQYF TGTGCCAGCGGGGCCGGACGAGAGACCCAGTACTTC
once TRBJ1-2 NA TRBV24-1 CATSDPRGVGYTF TGTGCCACCAGTGACCCCCGCGGAGTTGGCTACACCTTC
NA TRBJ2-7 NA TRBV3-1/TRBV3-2 CASSRGGVPWSTYEQYF TGTGCCAGCAGCCGAGGGGGGGTTCCTTGGTCAACCTACGAGCAGTACTTC
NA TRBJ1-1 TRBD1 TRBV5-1 CASSLIRDRGMNTEAFF TGCGCCAGCAGCTTGATCCGGGACAGGGGAATGAACACTGAAGCTTTCTTT
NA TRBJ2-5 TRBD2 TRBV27 CASNRARRDYTAETQYF TGTGCCAGCAATCGGGCCCGCAGGGACTATACCGCAGAGACCCAGTACTTC
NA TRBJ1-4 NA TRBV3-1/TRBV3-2 CASSYLQGNEKLFF TGTGCCAGCAGCTACCTACAGGGTAACGAAAAACTGTTTTTT
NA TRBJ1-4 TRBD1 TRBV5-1 CASSLGGTGTNEKLFF TGCGCCAGCAGCTTGGGAGGGACAGGGACAAATGAAAAACTGTTTTTT
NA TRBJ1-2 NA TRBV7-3 CASSPRRNYGYTF TGTGCCAGCAGCCCCCGCAGGAACTATGGCTACACCTTC
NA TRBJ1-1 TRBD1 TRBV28 CASSLGDRGQNTEAFF TGTGCCAGCAGTTTAGGGGACAGGGGACAGAACACTGAAGCTTTCTTT
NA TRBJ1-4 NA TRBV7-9 CASSHAAQVQEKLFF TGTGCCAGCAGCCACGCGGCACAGGTACAGGAAAAACTGTTTTTT
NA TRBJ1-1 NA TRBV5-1 CASSLAREDTEAFF TGCGCCAGCAGCTTGGCCAGGGAAGACACTGAAGCTTTCTTT
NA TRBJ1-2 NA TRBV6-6 CASRSMGNGYTF TGTGCCAGCAGATCAATGGGCAATGGCTACACCTTC
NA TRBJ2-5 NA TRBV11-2 CASSLGSGSFQETQYF TGTGCCAGCAGCTTAGGAAGCGGATCTTTCCAAGAGACCCAGTACTTC
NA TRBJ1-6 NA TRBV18 CASSPQGPPYNSPLHF TGTGCCAGCTCACCTCAGGGGCCGCCCTATAATTCACCCCTCCACTTT
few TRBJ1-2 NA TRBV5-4 CASSSEMNYGYTF TGTGCCAGCAGCTCGGAGATGAACTATGGCTACACCTTC
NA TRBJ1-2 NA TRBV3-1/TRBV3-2 CASSQDRGSGYTF TGTGCCAGCAGCCAAGATAGGGGCAGCGGCTACACCTTC
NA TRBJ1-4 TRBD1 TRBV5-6 CASSSGQLNEKLFF TGTGCCAGCAGCTCGGGACAGCTTAATGAAAAACTGTTTTTT
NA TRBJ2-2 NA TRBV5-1 CASSLGEGDVGELFF TGCGCCAGCAGTTTAGGAGAGGGGGATGTCGGGGAGCTGTTTTTT
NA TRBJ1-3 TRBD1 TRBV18 CASSPPRTGGNTIYF TGTGCCAGCTCACCACCTCGGACAGGGGGAAACACCATATATTTT
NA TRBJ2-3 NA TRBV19 CASSISVTSTDTQYF TGTGCCAGTAGTATAAGCGTGACTAGCACAGATACGCAGTATTTT
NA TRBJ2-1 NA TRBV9 CASSPEGAGYNEQFF TGTGCCAGCAGCCCGGAGGGGGCCGGTTACAATGAGCAGTTCTTC